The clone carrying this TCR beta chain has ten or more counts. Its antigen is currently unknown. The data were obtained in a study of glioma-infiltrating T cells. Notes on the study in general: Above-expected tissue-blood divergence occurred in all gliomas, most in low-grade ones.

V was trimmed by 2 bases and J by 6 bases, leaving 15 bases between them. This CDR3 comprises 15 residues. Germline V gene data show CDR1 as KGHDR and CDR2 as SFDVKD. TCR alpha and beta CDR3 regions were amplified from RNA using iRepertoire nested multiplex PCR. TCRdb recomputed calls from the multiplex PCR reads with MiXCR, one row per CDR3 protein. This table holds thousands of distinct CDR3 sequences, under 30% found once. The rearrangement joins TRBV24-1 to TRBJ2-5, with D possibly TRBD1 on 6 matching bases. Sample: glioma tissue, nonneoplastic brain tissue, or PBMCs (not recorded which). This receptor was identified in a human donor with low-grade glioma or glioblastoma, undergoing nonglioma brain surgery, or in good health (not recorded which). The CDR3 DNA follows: TGTGCCACCAGTGATTCTGGGGGCGCGAAAAAGACCCAGTACTTC. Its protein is CATSDSGGAKKTQYF.